The 21 T cell receptor beta chains reported below all come from one sample, sequenced in a study of cytomegalovirus exposure and HLA in healthy donors. With 60 Vbeta and 13 Jbeta primers, the PCR was carried out. Sequencing used immunoSEQ multiplex PCR; TCRdb keeps in-frame clones, though not all of them. The sample includes 130,000 to 150,000 clones, roughly 78% of them seen just once. Sequenced: PBMCs. Every receptor here comes from a man aged 40-49 years in good health and CMV-seropositive.

A few counts support this clone. The chain recombines TRBV6-1 with TRBJ1-2, with unresolved D. Deletions cut 2 bases from V and 3 bases from J, with 13 bases between. CDR3 size: 15 residues. Germline CDR1 reads MNHNS; CDR2 reads SASEGT. CDR3: CASSEPPPTYYGYTF. CDR3 in DNA: TGTGCCAGCAGTGAACCCCCTCCAACTTACTATGGCTACACCTTC.

The J gene is TRBJ1-5, the V gene TRBV28, with D possibly being TRBD1 (6 bases). Germline CDR1 is MDHEN and CDR2 is SYDVKM. This CDR3 is built from 14 residues. Trimming left V 4 bases short and J 4 bases short, with 11 bases between. CDR3 nucleotide sequence: TGTGCCAGCAGTTCCGACAGGTCGAATCAGCCCCAGCATTTT. Amino acid sequence: CASSSDRSNQPQHF.

The rearrangement joins TRBV27 to TRBJ2-3; 9 bases align to TRBD1. With V trimmed by 8 bases and J by 3 bases, 15 bases remained unmatched. The CDR3 spans 17 residues. Germline V gene lookup returns CDR1 MNHEY and CDR2 SMNVEV (reference sequence). This chain's CDR3 is CASAPFQTGGETDTQYF. The CDR3 nucleotides read TGTGCCAGCGCACCCTTCCAAACAGGGGGCGAGACAGATACGCAGTATTTT.

V is TRBV20-1 and J is TRBJ1-1, with D hard to call. Germline lookup yields CDR1 DFQATT and CDR2 SNEGSKA (reference sequence). The CDR3 has 11 residues. The V end was cut by 3 bases, the J end by 5 bases, with 7 bases between. The CDR3 DNA is TGCAGTGCTAGGGCGACAACTGAAGCTTTCTTT. This encodes CSARATTEAFF.

This chain uses TRBV19 with TRBJ2-2, with 14 nucleotides matching TRBD2. The V segment lost 3 bases and the J segment 5 bases; nucleotides outside the gene matches: 14. The CDR3 is made up of 20 amino acids. Per the germline V gene, CDR1 is LNHDA and CDR2 is SQIVND (reference sequence). This chain's CDR3 is CASSMVWVGTSGSSTGELFF. Written as DNA, the CDR3 is TGTGCCAGTAGTATGGTGTGGGTTGGGACTAGCGGGAGTTCGACCGGGGAGCTGTTTTTT.

The sample holds one count of this clone. The J gene is TRBJ2-7, the V gene TRBV27; 10 bases map to TRBD2. This CDR3 has 14 amino acids. The V segment lost 5 bases and the J segment 3 bases; nucleotides outside the gene matches: 4. The V gene's germline CDR1 is MNHEY and CDR2 SMNVEV (reference sequence). The DNA of the CDR3 is TGTGCCAGCAGTCGGACTAGCGGTTTCTACGAGCAGTACTTC. This translates into CASSRTSGFYEQYF.

The chain carries TRBV28 and TRBJ2-3; perhaps TRBD1 as D (5 bases). The CDR3 has 16 residues. The germline CDR1 and CDR2 sequences are MDHEN and SYDVKM. V lost 5 bases, J lost 2 bases, and 17 bases lay in between. CDR3 DNA sequence: TGTGCCAGCAGTCCTCCCGGGCAGGGCTTCACAGATACGCAGTATTTT. It codes for CASSPPGQGFTDTQYF.

The CDR3 protein is CASSYSIHINQPQHF. The CDR3 DNA reads TGTGCCAGCAGTTACTCGATACATATAAATCAGCCCCAGCATTTT. The chain carries TRBV6-5 and TRBJ1-5; D unclear. CDR1 is MNHEY and CDR2 is SVGAGI in the germline V gene. V dropped 0 bases and J dropped 4 bases, with 10 bases sitting between them. CDR3 length: 15 amino acids.

This clone was detected only once. This chain connects TRBV4-1 to TRBJ2-2; D uncertain. The germline gives CDR1 MGHRA, CDR2 YSYEKL. The germline V and J ends were trimmed by 1 base and 4 bases, with 7 bases remaining between them. This CDR3 has 14 residues. This chain's CDR3 is CASSQGGVTGELFF. DNA of the CDR3: TGCGCCAGCAGCCAAGGAGGAGTCACCGGGGAGCTGTTTTTT.

This clone was counted once. The J gene is TRBJ2-1, the V gene TRBV28, with TRBD1 as a possible D gene (6 bases). The germline gives CDR1 MDHEN, CDR2 SYDVKM. The ends were cut back, 3 bases at V and 2 bases at J, with 11 bases in the middle. The CDR3 is 15 residues long. CDR3 coding DNA: TGTGCCAGCAGTTTGATACAGGGAACCTACAATGAGCAGTTCTTC. Its translation: CASSLIQGTYNEQFF. The full variable domain, rest sourced from reference TRBV28 and TRBJ2-1, is DVKVTQSSRYLVKRTGEKVFLECVQDMDHENMFWYRQDPGLGLRLIYFSYDVKMKEKGDIPEGYSVSREKKERFSLILESASTNQTSMYLCASSLIQGTYNEQFFGPGTRLTVL.

The chain is built from TRBV5-3 and TRBJ2-3; 10 nucleotides match TRBD2. TRBV5-3 belongs to the ORF category, with a function that is uncertain. The J segment lost 1 base and the V segment lost 3 bases, leaving 8 bases of the junction unmatched. The CDR3 is 17 amino acids. Here the CDR3 reads CARSSEREGSRTDTQYF. The CDR3 region has the DNA TGTGCCAGAAGCTCAGAGCGGGAGGGCAGCCGCACAGATACGCAGTATTTT.

The chain recombines TRBV27 with TRBJ1-2, with 8 bases that match TRBD1. Trimming at V came to 2 bases and at J to 7 bases, leaving 6 bases not matched to a gene. Germline loops: CDR1 MNHEY, CDR2 SMNVEV (reference sequence). There are 14 residues in the CDR3. This CDR3 reads CASSLRGQVPGYTF. CDR3 bases: TGTGCCAGCAGTTTAAGGGGACAGGTTCCTGGCTACACCTTC.

The genes are TRBV29-1 and TRBJ2-1; D is possibly TRBD2 (7 bases). Germline CDR1 is SQVTM and CDR2 is ANQGSEA. This CDR3 region has 16 residues. Trimming removed 5 bases at V and 1 base at J, with 18 bases between. This CDR3 is CSVSHNAGASYNEQFF. For the CDR3, the DNA is TGCAGCGTTTCCCACAACGCGGGGGCTTCCTACAATGAGCAGTTCTTC.

The chain links TRBV27 to TRBJ1-2; maybe TRBD1 (5 bases). CDR3 length equals 13 residues. Germline CDR1 and CDR2: MNHEY and SMNVEV (reference sequence). V was clipped by 2 bases and J by 8 bases, with 12 bases between them. The CDR3 spells CASSLMAGWGYTF. The CDR3 DNA reads TGTGCCAGCAGTTTAATGGCAGGGTGGGGCTACACCTTC.

This clone was picked up a small number of times. The rearrangement joins TRBV7-2 to TRBJ2-5; 7 nucleotides align to TRBD2. CDR1 is SGHTA and CDR2 is FQGNSA in the germline V gene. CDR3 size: 13 residues. Trimming took 3 bases from V and 5 from J; bases not matched to a gene: 3. Here the CDR3 DNA reads TGTGCCAGCAGCTTTAACGGGGGGGAGACCCAGTACTTC. Its translation is CASSFNGGETQYF. The whole variable domain, remainder taken from reference TRBV7-2 and TRBJ2-5, is GAGVSQSPSNKVTEKGKDVELRCDPISGHTALYWYRQSLGQGLEFLIYFQGNSAPDKSGLPSDRFSAERTGGSVSTLTIQRTQQEDSAVYLCASSFNGGETQYFGPGTRLLVL.

The CDR3 sequence: CATSRGDISGANVLTF. The CDR3 nucleotides read TGTGCCACCAGCAGGGGGGACATTTCTGGGGCCAACGTCCTGACTTTC. The chain carries TRBV15 and TRBJ2-6; tentative D call: TRBD1 (6 bases). Trimming stripped 3 bases from V and 1 base from J, with 10 bases between. The CDR3 has 16 amino acids. CDR1 and CDR2 from the germline V gene are LNHNV and YYDKDF (reference sequence).

The chain recombines TRBV7-2 with TRBJ2-7, with D possibly being TRBD2 (6 bases). The CDR3 extends over 14 amino acids. CDR1 and CDR2 (germline): SGHTA, FQGNSA. Trimming stripped 0 bases from V and 3 bases from J, with 9 bases between. The CDR3 is CASSLATRRYEQYF. CDR3 nucleotides: TGTGCCAGCAGCTTAGCGACTAGGCGCTACGAGCAGTACTTC.

As to this clone: Distinct nucleotide sequences in the sample also encode this CDR3. This chain joins TRBV19 and TRBJ2-7; D possibly corresponds to TRBD1 (6 bases). V was cut by 1 base and J by 5 bases, with 15 bases left in between. This CDR3 is built from 15 residues. Germline lookup yields CDR1 LNHDA and CDR2 SQIVND (reference sequence). CDR3 nucleotides: TGTGCCAGTAGTATAGTTTACGGGACACTCAACGAGCAGTACTTC. Translation gives CASSIVYGTLNEQYF.

In its sample, this clone was seen once. The J gene is TRBJ1-5, the V gene TRBV28, with D hard to call. CDR1 and CDR2 from the germline V gene are MDHEN and SYDVKM. This CDR3 has 15 amino acids. Trimming removed 5 bases from V and 0 bases from J, with 11 bases in between. The CDR3 loop is CASSGSSSSNQPQHF. In DNA form, the CDR3 reads TGTGCCAGCAGTGGCAGTTCCAGTAGCAATCAGCCCCAGCATTTT.

The chain employs TRBV25-1 and TRBJ1-2, with D unresolved. The CDR3 covers 12 residues. Trimming stripped 1 base from V and 4 bases from J, with 4 bases between. From germline, CDR1 is MGHDK and CDR2 SYGVNS. The CDR3 is CASSEWAYGYTF. DNA of the CDR3: TGTGCCAGCAGTGAATGGGCCTATGGCTACACCTTC.

The rearrangement joins TRBV9 to TRBJ2-1, with 13 bases matching TRBD2. Germline CDR1 and CDR2: SGDLS and YYNGEE. The CDR3 extends over 16 amino acids. After removal of 4 bases from V and 4 bases from J, the junction contained 5 bases not matched to a gene. The CDR3 loop is CASSPGTSGEYNEQFF. Written as DNA, the CDR3 is TGTGCCAGCAGCCCCGGGACTAGCGGGGAGTACAATGAGCAGTTCTTC. Filled out from reference TRBV9 and TRBJ2-1, the complete variable domain reads DSGVTQTPKHLITATGQRVTLRCSPRSGDLSVYWYQQSLDQGLQFLIQYYNGEERAKGNILERFSAQQFPDLHSELNLSSLELGDSALYFCASSPGTSGEYNEQFFGPGTRLTVL.